Below, 6 T cell receptor beta chains from the same sample are listed, as sequenced in a study of cytomegalovirus exposure and HLA in healthy donors. Amplification used 60 Vbeta primers and 13 Jbeta primers. Clones were read by immunoSEQ multiplex PCR, and TCRdb kept only the in-frame ones, dropping some. The data contain fewer than 180,000 clones, 55% to 75% of them singletons. Sequencing was done on a sample of PBMCs. Receptor source: a woman aged 60-75 years in good health and CMV-seropositive.

The genes are TRBV29-1 and TRBJ2-7; TRBD1 aligns across 7 bases. Germline V gene sequence: CDR1 SQVTM, CDR2 ANQGSEA. The CDR3 has 12 residues. After removal of 3 bases from V and 3 bases from J, the junction contained 2 bases not matched to a gene. The CDR3 loop reads CSVENRGYEQYF. DNA for the CDR3: TGCAGCGTTGAGAACAGGGGCTACGAGCAGTACTTC.

This clone was seen just once. The V and J genes are TRBV9 and TRBJ2-5; 9 nucleotides line up with TRBD1. The DNA end is more similar to TRBJ2-7, so the J call may be wrong. Germline loops: CDR1 SGDLS, CDR2 YYNGEE. The CDR3 is 14 residues long. The CDR3 loop reads CASSEGTGISEQYF. CDR3 sequence (DNA): TGTGCCAGCAGCGAGGGGACAGGGATCTCCGAGCAGTACTTC.

The chain is built from TRBV28 and TRBJ2-7; no clear D gene. The V and J ends lost 1 base and 4 bases respectively, with 5 bases between them. Germline V gene sequence: CDR1 MDHEN, CDR2 SYDVKM. This CDR3 is 12 amino acids long. CDR3 DNA: TGTGCCAGCAGTTTATCCAGGTACGAGCAGTACTTC. This translates into CASSLSRYEQYF. Full variable domain (rest looked up from reference TRBV28 and TRBJ2-7): DVKVTQSSRYLVKRTGEKVFLECVQDMDHENMFWYRQDPGLGLRLIYFSYDVKMKEKGDIPEGYSVSREKKERFSLILESASTNQTSMYLCASSLSRYEQYFGPGTRLTVT.

On this clone itself: The sample holds other DNA sequences that translate to the same CDR3. The CDR3 loop is CASSSSSGANVLTF. DNA of the CDR3: TGTGCCAGCAGTTCCAGCTCTGGGGCCAACGTCCTGACTTTC. The chain uses TRBV27 and TRBJ2-6; D uncertain. Germline CDR1 reads MNHEY; CDR2 reads SMNVEV (reference sequence). V was pared by 4 bases and J by 0 bases, with 4 bases between. The CDR3 loop spans 14 amino acids.

This clone has more than one count but fewer than ten. The V and J genes are TRBV28 and TRBJ1-1, with 9 bases that match TRBD1. V dropped 8 bases and J dropped 11; count of bases not matched to a gene: 12. Germline V CDR1 and CDR2: MDHEN, SYDVKM. This CDR3 is 13 amino acids long. CDR3 in amino acids: CASLDRGSEKAFF. The CDR3 DNA sequence: TGTGCCAGCTTGGACAGGGGCTCCGAGAAGGCTTTCTTT.

With regard to this clone: Other DNA sequences in this specimen translate into the identical CDR3. The genes are TRBV7-2 and TRBJ1-1; 7 bases agree with TRBD1. CDR3 length: 14 amino acids. The germline CDR1 and CDR2 sequences are SGHTA and FQGNSA. Trimming at V came to 5 bases and at J to 4 bases, leaving 7 bases not matched to a gene. CDR3 DNA sequence: TGTGCCAGCAGCGTCAGACAGGGTGGCACTGAAGCTTTCTTT. Amino acids: CASSVRQGGTEAFF.